Listed here are 8 T cell receptor beta chains from one sample, sequenced in a study of blood T cell repertoires in COVID-19. The data were produced by immunoSEQ multiplex PCR, yet TCRdb's version contains in-frame clones alone and is incomplete. Altogether 230,000 or so clones are present, approximately 81% being singletons, with the ten largest covering around 6.3%. Sequenced input: PBMCs or T cells enriched from blood (not recorded which). Source of these receptors: a woman aged 50 to 60 who had been exposed to COVID-19.

The chain carries TRBV14 and TRBJ2-3; no clear D. The CDR3 runs to 13 residues. Trimming left V 4 bases short and J 1 base short, with 6 bases between. Germline V lookup: CDR1 SGHDN, CDR2 FVKESK. For the CDR3, the DNA is TGTGCCAGCAGCCCGGCGGGCACAGATACGCAGTATTTT. As protein: CASSPAGTDTQYF.

V and J are TRBV5-4 and TRBJ1-6, with 7 nucleotides matching TRBD1. With V trimmed by 4 bases and J by 5 bases, 9 bases remained unmatched. The germline CDR1 and CDR2 sequences are SGHNT and YYREEE (reference sequence). This CDR3 region has 16 residues. The CDR3: CASSRRDSGHNSPLHF. The CDR3 region has the DNA TGTGCCAGCAGCCGCCGGGACAGCGGCCATAATTCACCCCTCCACTTT.

The J gene is TRBJ1-3, the V gene TRBV11-2, with 8 bases identical to TRBD1. Losses at the gene ends were 5 bases for V and 9 bases for J; bases not matched to a gene: 15. The CDR3 is 16 amino acids. Germline CDR1 SGHAT, CDR2 FQNNGV. The CDR3 sequence: CASSPGQGIRSGTIYF. CDR3 DNA: TGTGCCAGCAGCCCAGGACAGGGAATTCGTTCGGGCACCATATATTTT.

This rearrangement joins TRBV5-4 to TRBJ2-5, with 8 bases fitting TRBD1. J was trimmed by 5 bases and V by 0 bases; bases with no gene match: 6. Germline V gene data show CDR1 as SGHNT and CDR2 as YYREEE (reference sequence). The CDR3 length is 15 residues. CDR3 residues: CASSLAGQAAETQYF. The CDR3 DNA sequence: TGTGCCAGCAGCTTGGCGGGACAGGCCGCGGAGACCCAGTACTTC.

About this clone: A junction end diverges from the germline sequence, so it may reflect a read error. As DNA, the CDR3 is TGTGCCAGCAGCTTAGCGGAGTGGACAGGGAACGCTGAAGCTTTCTTT. This sequence encodes CASSLAEWTGNAEAFF. The V call is TRBV11-2, the J call TRBJ1-1; the match to TRBD1 covers 8 bases. CDR3 length: 16 residues. Germline V gives CDR1 SGHAT, CDR2 FQNNGV. Variable domain in full (rest from reference TRBV11-2 and TRBJ1-1): EAGVAQSPRYKIIEKRQSVAFWCNPISGHATLYWYQQILGQGPKLLIQFQNNGVVDDSQLPKDRFSAERLKGVDSTLKIQPAKLEDSAVYLCASSLAEWTGNAEAFFGQGTRLTVV.

Concerning this clone: One end of the junction does not line up with germline, which may come from a read error. The chain carries TRBV7-2 and TRBJ2-7; 7 nucleotides align to TRBD2. The CDR3 loop spans 14 amino acids. Per the germline V gene, CDR1 is SGHTA and CDR2 is FQGNSA. The CDR3 sequence is CASSLGGYSYEQYF. The DNA for the CDR3 is TGTGCCAGCAGCTTGGGGGGGTACTCCTACGAGCAATACTTC. Combining the CDR3 with reference TRBV7-2 and TRBJ2-7 gives the whole variable domain GAGVSQSPSNKVTEKGKDVELRCDPISGHTALYWYRQSLGQGLEFLIYFQGNSAPDKSGLPSDRFSAERTGGSVSTLTIQRTQQEDSAVYLCASSLGGYSYEQYFGPGTRLTVT.

The genes are TRBV15 and TRBJ1-5, with D maybe TRBD1 (5 bases). V dropped 2 bases and J dropped 4 bases, with 12 bases sitting between them. The CDR3 contains 15 residues. In germline, CDR1 is LNHNV, CDR2 YYDKDF (reference sequence). CDR3 sequence: CATSRTGLSNQPQHF. CDR3 nucleotide sequence: TGTGCCACCAGCAGAACGGGACTTTCAAATCAGCCCCAGCATTTT.

The gene calls are TRBV9 and TRBJ2-1, with TRBD1 as a possible D gene (6 bases). Trimming cost V 4 bases and J 3 bases, with 17 bases left between them. The CDR3 covers 16 residues. CDR1 is SGDLS, CDR2 YYNGEE, per germline. CDR3 nucleotides: TGTGCCAGCAGCCCCCGGGGCCAGGGGATCTACAATGAGCAGTTCTTC. Protein product: CASSPRGQGIYNEQFF.